Each of the 31 T cell receptor beta chains below was sequenced from the same sample in a study of blood T cells in healthy people across ages. Then a second PCR, running about 7 to 11 cycles, was carried out with a sample-barcoded 5' primer and a J-beta primer mix. TCRdb redid the calling of the 5' RACE reads with MiXCR, one entry per CDR3 protein. Of 920,000 or so distinct CDR3 sequences listed, 40% to 50% are singletons. The sequencing sample was made of blood. The receptors stem from a woman aged 55-69 years in good health.

This clonotype has just a few counts. This chain uses TRBV27 with TRBJ1-2; TRBD1 might be the D (6 bases). The CDR3 sequence is 11 residues long. The germline V gene has CDR1 MNHEY and CDR2 SMNVEV (reference sequence). The germline V and J ends were trimmed by 7 bases and 6 bases, with 9 bases remaining between them. The CDR3 coding sequence is TGTGCCAGCAAGAGGGACAATGGCTACACCTTC. Translation gives CASKRDNGYTF.

This clonotype has a count of ten or more. The J gene is TRBJ1-2, the V gene TRBV11-2, with TRBD1 matching 7 bases. The CDR3 length is 16 residues. Trimming cost V 3 bases and J 4 bases; bases outside gene matches: 11. Germline CDR1 reads SGHAT; CDR2 reads FQNNGV. The CDR3 reads CASSLDGQAPIYGYTF. The CDR3 DNA reads TGTGCCAGCAGCTTGGACGGACAGGCTCCCATCTATGGCTACACCTTC.

This clonotype was detected a few times. The chain couples TRBV10-3 to TRBJ2-5; 11 nucleotides line up with TRBD2. This CDR3 spans 17 amino acids. After removal of 0 bases from V and 3 bases from J, the junction contained 6 bases not matched to a gene. Germline CDR1 reads ENHRY; CDR2 reads SYGVKD. The CDR3 bases are TGTGCCATCAGTGAGTCGGATAGCGGGAGGGCTAAAGAGACCCAGTACTTC. It yields the protein CAISESDSGRAKETQYF.

This clonotype occurred a few times. The chain couples TRBV7-9 to TRBJ2-4; possible D gene TRBD1, 6 bases. The CDR3 runs 15 residues. Germline V gene sequence: CDR1 SEHNR, CDR2 FQNEAQ (reference sequence). Trimming stripped 5 bases from V and 13 bases from J, with 24 bases between. CDR3 nucleotides: TGTGCCAGCAGCCCCCCTCGTATGGGGGCATACAAGCAGTACTTC. It codes for CASSPPRMGAYKQYF.

The chain links TRBV7-2 to TRBJ2-7, with unresolved D. V was clipped by 0 bases and J by 2 bases, with 8 bases between them. CDR1 is SGHTA and CDR2 is FQGNSA in the germline V gene. The CDR3 is 14 amino acids. This chain's CDR3 is CASSLAHRAYEQYF. CDR3 nucleotide sequence: TGTGCCAGCAGCTTAGCGCATCGGGCCTACGAGCAGTACTTC.

The chain has TRBV12-3 or TRBV12-4 and TRBJ1-1; TRBD1 aligns across 10 bases. The ends lost 1 base at V and 4 bases at J; junction bases unmatched: 6. The CDR3 is 16 residues long. This CDR3 reads CASSLGQGARVTEAFF. The CDR3 DNA reads as TGTGCCAGCAGTTTAGGACAGGGGGCGCGGGTCACTGAAGCTTTCTTT.

Only a few counts were recorded for this clonotype. V and J are TRBV7-6 and TRBJ2-7; TRBD2 might be the D (5 bases). The J call may not be correct, given that the DNA end is closer to TRBJ2-5. The germline gives CDR1 SGHVS, CDR2 FNYEAQ. There are 15 residues in the CDR3. The CDR3 sequence is CASTSYSFGGETQYF. CDR3 DNA sequence: TGTGCCAGCACCTCCTACTCCTTCGGAGGTGAGACCCAGTACTTC.

J is TRBJ2-3 and V is TRBV2; possibly TRBD2 for D (5 bases). Germline V gene lookup returns CDR1 SNHLY and CDR2 FYNNEI. The CDR3 sequence is 15 residues long. V lost 8 bases to trimming and J lost 2 bases, with 17 bases between them. CDR3 residues: CASRLLAGITDTQYF. The DNA of the CDR3 is TGTGCCAGCCGGCTCTTGGCGGGCATCACAGATACGCAGTATTTT.

The chain couples TRBV7-9 to TRBJ2-7; D is unresolved. V was shortened by 3 bases and J by 0 bases, with 9 bases between the two germline ends. Germline V gene lookup returns CDR1 SEHNR and CDR2 FQNEAQ (reference sequence). This CDR3 spans 14 amino acids. The CDR3 region is CASSFGRPSYEQYF. The CDR3, as DNA: TGTGCCAGCAGCTTTGGTAGACCCTCCTACGAGCAGTACTTC. The whole variable domain, filled in from reference TRBV7-9 and TRBJ2-7, reads DTGVSQNPRHKITKRGQNVTFRCDPISEHNRLYWYRQTLGQGPEFLTYFQNEAQLEKSRLLSDRFSAERPKGSFSTLEIQRTEQGDSAMYLCASSFGRPSYEQYFGPGTRLTVT.

This chain connects TRBV2 to TRBJ2-4; D is unclear. V lost 2 bases and J lost 2, with 10 bases in between. CDR1 SNHLY and CDR2 FYNNEI come from the germline V gene. There are 15 residues in the CDR3. In nucleotides, the CDR3 is TGTGCCAGCAGTGAACAAACCATTTCCAAAAACATTCAGTACTTC. Translating it yields CASSEQTISKNIQYF.

V is TRBV29-1 and J is TRBJ2-7, with TRBD1 identical over 10 bases. Looked up from germline, CDR1 is SQVTM and CDR2 is ANQGSEA. The CDR3 spans 14 residues. Losses at the gene ends were 2 bases for V and 6 bases for J; bases not matched to a gene: 7. In DNA, the CDR3 is TGCAGCGTTGAAAGGGACAGGGGAGGACTCGAGCAGTACTTC. Protein sequence: CSVERDRGGLEQYF.

This sequence joins TRBV6-5 and TRBJ2-1; D possibly corresponds to TRBD2 (5 bases). The CDR3 is 15 amino acids. The germline gives CDR1 MNHEY, CDR2 SVGAGI. With 2 bases removed from V and 1 base from J, the gap between germline ends came to 9 bases. This CDR3 is CASSYGADSYNEQFF. The CDR3 DNA sequence: TGTGCCAGCAGTTACGGAGCGGATTCCTACAATGAGCAGTTCTTC.

This clonotype occurred a few times. The chain links TRBV29-1 to TRBJ2-3; D may be TRBD1 (6 bases). Germline CDR1 SQVTM, CDR2 ANQGSEA. V lost 4 bases to trimming and J lost 2 bases, with 10 bases between them. CDR3 length equals 13 residues. In nucleotides, the CDR3 is TGCAGCGTTGTTGGGGGCAACACAGATACGCAGTATTTT. Its protein is CSVVGGNTDTQYF.

The V gene is TRBV7-9, the J gene TRBJ1-1; a possible D gene is TRBD1 (5 bases). Trimming removed 7 bases from V and 2 bases from J, with 11 bases in between. CDR1 and CDR2 (germline): SEHNR, FQNEAQ (reference sequence). This CDR3 has 13 amino acids. The CDR3 DNA reads as TGTGCCAGCACCGACAGAGTTAACACTGAAGCTTTCTTT. Protein sequence: CASTDRVNTEAFF.

The genes are TRBV9 and TRBJ2-5, with 9 nucleotides matching TRBD2. Germline values: CDR1 SGDLS, CDR2 YYNGEE. The CDR3 spans 17 residues. With V trimmed by 4 bases and J by 11 bases, 21 bases remained unmatched. This CDR3 is CASSSPTGGRASSEQYF. The CDR3, as DNA: TGTGCCAGCAGCTCCCCAACCGGCGGGAGGGCCTCGAGTGAGCAGTACTTC. Full variable domain (rest looked up from reference TRBV9 and TRBJ2-5): DSGVTQTPKHLITATGQRVTLRCSPRSGDLSVYWYQQSLDQGLQFLIQYYNGEERAKGNILERFSAQQFPDLHSELNLSSLELGDSALYFCASSSPTGGRASSEQYFGPGTRLLVL.

A few counts support this clonotype. The chain recombines TRBV18 with TRBJ1-1, with D unresolved. V lost 3 bases, J lost 2 bases, and 7 bases lay in between. The CDR3 length is 13 residues. Per the germline V gene, CDR1 is KGHSH and CDR2 is LQKENI. As DNA, the CDR3 is TGTGCCAGCTCACCTCTCGGTAACACTGAAGCTTTCTTT. Residues: CASSPLGNTEAFF.

V is TRBV6-2 or TRBV6-3 and J is TRBJ2-7; D might be TRBD1 (6 bases). V was trimmed by 7 bases and J by 7 bases, leaving 20 bases between them. CDR1 and CDR2 from the germline V gene are MNHEY and SVGEGT. This CDR3 has 14 amino acids. This CDR3 is CASTLTGIYNEQYF. In DNA, the CDR3 is TGTGCCAGCACCCTAACAGGGATCTACAATGAGCAGTACTTC.

V usage is TRBV20-1 and J usage is TRBJ1-5, with D tentatively TRBD1 (5 bases). CDR3 size: 16 residues. Deletions cut 0 bases from V and 8 bases from J, with 20 bases between. Germline values: CDR1 DFQATT, CDR2 SNEGSKA (reference sequence). The CDR3 protein is CSARDRGGQIAEPQHF. The CDR3 region has the DNA TGCAGTGCTAGAGATCGGGGGGGTCAGATCGCGGAGCCCCAGCATTTT.

This rearrangement joins TRBV7-2 to TRBJ1-6, with D perhaps TRBD1 (6 bases). The germline V and J ends were trimmed by 1 base and 10 bases, with 17 bases remaining between them. There are 16 residues in the CDR3. The germline gives CDR1 SGHTA, CDR2 FQGNSA. The CDR3 bases are TGTGCCAGCAGCTTAGAGGGCCCAGGGGTCCGATCACCCCTCCACTTT. Translation: CASSLEGPGVRSPLHF.

Notes on this clonotype: A read error may explain this, as a much larger clone is one base away. The rearrangement uses TRBV6-5 and TRBJ2-3, with 10 bases fitting TRBD1. This CDR3 is built from 17 residues. The germline CDR1 and CDR2 sequences are MNHEY and SVGAGI. DNA of the CDR3: TGTGCCAGCAGTTACTCGAAGGGACAGGGGCCCACAAATACGCAGTATTTT. This codes for CASSYSKGQGPTNTQYF.

This clonotype was detected only a few times. The chain is built from TRBV29-1 and TRBJ2-7, with 16 bases fitting TRBD2. The germline V gene encodes CDR1 SQVTM and CDR2 ANQGSEA. V trimming: 3 bases; J trimming: 1 base; junction bases outside the gene matches: 6. The CDR3 length is 17 residues. Written as DNA, the CDR3 is TGCAGCGTTGATCTGGGACTAGCGGGAGGGAATTCCTACGAGCAGTACTTC. Translated, it gives CSVDLGLAGGNSYEQYF.

The rearrangement links TRBV2 to TRBJ2-6; 9 bases match TRBD1. The V gene's germline CDR1 is SNHLY and CDR2 FYNNEI. V lost 6 bases to trimming and J lost 1 base; unmatched junction nucleotides: 7. This CDR3 region has 17 residues. The CDR3 bases are TGTGCCAGCAGCCGGGACAGGGTTGGATCTGGGGCCAACGTCCTGACTTTC. Translation gives CASSRDRVGSGANVLTF.

This clonotype was seen only a few times. The V gene is TRBV3-1, the J gene TRBJ2-2, with D tentatively TRBD1 or TRBD2 (6 bases each). With 1 base removed from V and 5 bases from J, the gap between germline ends came to 11 bases. In germline, CDR1 is LGHDT, CDR2 YNNKEL (reference sequence). This CDR3 contains 15 residues. The CDR3 is CASSQAGAGTGELFF. CDR3 sequence (DNA): TGTGCCAGCAGCCAAGCAGGGGCGGGGACCGGGGAGCTGTTTTTT.

The chain links TRBV9 to TRBJ2-1; possible D gene TRBD2, 6 bases. The germline V gene encodes CDR1 SGDLS and CDR2 YYNGEE. V lost 4 bases to trimming and J lost 13 bases, with 15 bases between them. This CDR3 has 12 residues. The CDR3 DNA sequence: TGTGCCAGCAGCCGCGGGGTGGAGACCCAGTTCTTC. This codes for CASSRGVETQFF.

The V and J genes are TRBV5-1 and TRBJ1-2; D gene unclear. Trimming took off 7 bases at V and 4 bases at J, with 11 bases between the two ends. This CDR3 spans 12 amino acids. The germline gives CDR1 SGHRS, CDR2 YFSETQ. CDR3 loop: CASGRRVYGYTF. In DNA, the CDR3 is TGCGCCAGCGGACGGCGGGTCTATGGCTACACCTTC.

The V call is TRBV28, the J call TRBJ1-2, with 7 bases identical to TRBD1. V was clipped by 2 bases and J by 4 bases; unmatched bases: 7. Per the germline V gene, CDR1 is MDHEN and CDR2 is SYDVKM. This CDR3 comprises 15 residues. The CDR3 nucleotides are TGTGCCAGCAGTTTACTAACAGGGGTTGGCTATGGCTACACCTTC. Translation: CASSLLTGVGYGYTF.

This clonotype was counted between two and nine times. The gene calls are TRBV15 and TRBJ2-4, with D perhaps TRBD1 (6 bases). This CDR3 has 14 amino acids. V lost 0 bases and J lost 6, with 9 bases in between. Germline CDR1 LNHNV, CDR2 YYDKDF (reference sequence). CDR3 amino acids: CATSREGAGNIQYF. DNA of the CDR3: TGTGCCACCAGCAGAGAGGGGGCTGGAAACATTCAGTACTTC.

The chain employs TRBV20-1 and TRBJ2-4, with no clear D. Germline V gene sequence: CDR1 DFQATT, CDR2 SNEGSKA (reference sequence). The CDR3 has 17 residues. The V and J ends lost 3 bases and 1 base respectively, with 19 bases between them. The CDR3: CSARTRTSDGAKNIQYF. CDR3 DNA: TGCAGTGCTAGGACCCGAACGAGCGATGGGGCCAAAAACATTCAGTACTTC.

J is TRBJ2-5 and V is TRBV6-6; 12 bases are shared with TRBD1. There are 18 residues in the CDR3. The germline V gene encodes CDR1 MNHNY and CDR2 SVGAGI (reference sequence). The trim removed 7 bases at V and 2 bases at J, leaving 14 bases unmatched. The CDR3 loop is CASTHGGTGGPSQETQYF. CDR3 DNA sequence: TGTGCCAGCACCCACGGTGGGACAGGGGGCCCTTCGCAAGAGACCCAGTACTTC.

The chain has TRBV6-2 or TRBV6-3 and TRBJ2-1, with TRBD2 identical over 8 bases. The CDR3 has 14 amino acids. Trimming took 5 bases from V and 7 from J; bases not matched to a gene: 7. Germline lookup yields CDR1 MNHEY and CDR2 SVGEGT. CDR3 in amino acids: CASSLPTSVNEQFF. In DNA form, the CDR3 reads TGTGCCAGCAGTCTGCCGACTAGCGTAAATGAGCAGTTCTTC.

The chain uses TRBV27 and TRBJ2-3; D is undetermined. CDR3 length: 12 residues. The V gene lost 3 bases and the J gene lost 10 bases, with 11 bases spanning the gap. Per the germline V gene, CDR1 is MNHEY and CDR2 is SMNVEV (reference sequence). CDR3 region: CASSFGSGAQYF. The CDR3 nucleotides are TGTGCCAGCAGTTTCGGTAGTGGCGCGCAGTATTTT.